These T cell receptor beta chains were read from a single sample in a study of blood T cell repertoires in COVID-19. Sequencing was performed with immunoSEQ multiplex PCR; in TCRdb, only in-frame clones are kept and a portion is missing. Of 40,000 to 55,000 clones in the sample, 91% were seen once. The specimen was peripheral blood. Receptor source: a man in his 70s with active COVID-19. CDR3s include the opening cysteine and the closing phenylalanine or tryptophan. D genes are given only for firm matches. Size values are once, few and many counts, or a class for expanded clones, and some rows have none.

clone size: .
D gene: .
V gene: TRBV9
J gene: TRBJ2-5
CDR3 DNA: TGTGCCAGCAGCGCCGACTACCTAGCAGAAGAGACCCAGTACTTC
CDR3 protein: CASSADYLAEETQYF

clone size: .
D gene: .
V gene: TRBV18
J gene: TRBJ2-3
CDR3 DNA: TGTGCCAGCTCACCATCAAGCACAGATACGCAGTATTTT
CDR3 protein: CASSPSSTDTQYF

clone size: once
D gene: .
V gene: TRBV10-2
J gene: TRBJ2-3
CDR3 DNA: TGCGCCAGCAGTGAGGGGCGGGGGCCCTATACGCAGTATTTT
CDR3 protein: CASSEGRGPYTQYF

clone size: .
D gene: .
V gene: TRBV7-9
J gene: TRBJ1-5
CDR3 DNA: TGTGCCAGCAGCTCAATAGCTGACCTGAATCAGCCCCAGCATTTT
CDR3 protein: CASSSIADLNQPQHF

clone size: .
D gene: TRBD1
V gene: TRBV7-9
J gene: TRBJ2-7
CDR3 DNA: TGTGCCAGCAGCCCCAATACAGGGGATGGGTACGAGCAGTACTTC
CDR3 protein: CASSPNTGDGYEQYF

clone size: .
D gene: .
V gene: TRBV5-1
J gene: TRBJ1-2
CDR3 DNA: TGCGCCAGCAGCTTGGCAGGGGAGGGAGGCTACACCTTC
CDR3 protein: CASSLAGEGGYTF

clone size: .
D gene: .
V gene: TRBV3-1/TRBV3-2
J gene: TRBJ2-7
CDR3 DNA: TGTGCCAGCAGCCAAGACAGGGGAAAAGTCTACGAGCAGTACTTC
CDR3 protein: CASSQDRGKVYEQYF

clone size: .
D gene: TRBD1
V gene: TRBV7-6
J gene: TRBJ1-4
CDR3 DNA: TGTGCCAGCAGCATATCAGGGGGCCTGACTAATGAAAAACTGTTTTTT
CDR3 protein: CASSISGGLTNEKLFF

clone size: .
D gene: .
V gene: TRBV4-1
J gene: TRBJ2-2
CDR3 DNA: TGCGCCAGCAGCCAAGAGGCAGGGGTTGGGGAGCTGTTTTTT
CDR3 protein: CASSQEAGVGELFF

clone size: .
D gene: TRBD1
V gene: TRBV19
J gene: TRBJ2-4
CDR3 DNA: TGTGCCAGTAGTCCGTTTGTGGGACAGAACGCCAAAAACATTCAGTACTTC
CDR3 protein: CASSPFVGQNAKNIQYF

clone size: .
D gene: TRBD2
V gene: TRBV5-4
J gene: TRBJ2-3
CDR3 DNA: TGTGCCAGCAGCACGACTAGCGGGGCTTCAGATACGCAGTATTTT
CDR3 protein: CASSTTSGASDTQYF

clone size: .
D gene: .
V gene: TRBV11-1
J gene: TRBJ1-1
CDR3 DNA: TGTGCCAGCAGCTTATCAGTGAACACTGAAGCTTTCTTT
CDR3 protein: CASSLSVNTEAFF

clone size: .
D gene: .
V gene: TRBV4-2
J gene: TRBJ1-2
CDR3 DNA: TGTGCCAGCAGCCAAGCCCAGCGGGGGGGAGGTTACACCTTC
CDR3 protein: CASSQAQRGGGYTF

clone size: .
D gene: .
V gene: TRBV6-5
J gene: TRBJ2-7
CDR3 DNA: TGTGCCAGCGGGGCAGCCCTCTCCTACGAGCAGTACTTC
CDR3 protein: CASGAALSYEQYF

clone size: .
D gene: TRBD1
V gene: TRBV2
J gene: TRBJ1-5
CDR3 DNA: TGTGCCAGCAGGGAACAGGGGAGCAATCAGCCCCAGCATTTT
CDR3 protein: CASREQGSNQPQHF

clone size: once
D gene: TRBD1
V gene: TRBV6-6
J gene: TRBJ1-5
CDR3 DNA: TGTGCCAGCATGCGACAGGGTAGCAATCAGCCCCAGCATTTT
CDR3 protein: CASMRQGSNQPQHF

clone size: .
D gene: TRBD2
V gene: TRBV18
J gene: TRBJ2-5
CDR3 DNA: TGTGCCAGCTCACCTCTAGCGGGGGGTGAAGAGACCCAGTACTTC
CDR3 protein: CASSPLAGGEETQYF

clone size: .
D gene: .
V gene: TRBV7-9
J gene: TRBJ2-1
CDR3 DNA: TGTGCCAGCAGCTCCTACTACGATGAGCAGTTCTTC
CDR3 protein: CASSSYYDEQFF

clone size: .
D gene: .
V gene: TRBV7-2
J gene: TRBJ2-4
CDR3 DNA: TGTGCCAGCGACCCTGGAGGCTTAATAGCCAAAAACATTCAGTACTTC
CDR3 protein: CASDPGGLIAKNIQYF

clone size: .
D gene: TRBD1
V gene: TRBV24-1
J gene: TRBJ2-5
CDR3 DNA: TGTGCCACCAGTAAATCCGGGACAGGGGGCAGGGAGACCCAGTACTTC
CDR3 protein: CATSKSGTGGRETQYF

clone size: .
D gene: TRBD1
V gene: TRBV6-5
J gene: TRBJ2-5
CDR3 DNA: TGTGCCAGCAGTTCCGGACAGGCGATAGTAGAGACCCAGTACTTC
CDR3 protein: CASSSGQAIVETQYF

clone size: .
D gene: TRBD1
V gene: TRBV6-5
J gene: TRBJ1-6
CDR3 DNA: TGTGCCACACGAAAAGGGACAGGGGATAATTCACCCCTCCACTTT
CDR3 protein: CATRKGTGDNSPLHF

clone size: .
D gene: .
V gene: TRBV19
J gene: TRBJ2-2
CDR3 DNA: TGTGCCAGTAGTTTACCGCAGACGAACACCGGGGAGCTGTTTTTT
CDR3 protein: CASSLPQTNTGELFF

clone size: .
D gene: TRBD1
V gene: TRBV6-5
J gene: TRBJ1-2
CDR3 DNA: TGTGCCAGCAGCCGAGGACAGGGGGCTAACTATGGCTACACCTTC
CDR3 protein: CASSRGQGANYGYTF

clone size: .
D gene: TRBD1
V gene: TRBV27
J gene: TRBJ2-5
CDR3 DNA: TGTGCCAGCAGAATAGGACAGGGCCAAGAGACCCAGTACTTC
CDR3 protein: CASRIGQGQETQYF

clone size: .
D gene: TRBD1
V gene: TRBV18
J gene: TRBJ2-2
CDR3 DNA: TGTGCCAGCTCGACCCAGGGGGCTCACACCGGGGAGCTGTTTTTT
CDR3 protein: CASSTQGAHTGELFF

clone size: few
D gene: TRBD1
V gene: TRBV2
J gene: TRBJ1-6
CDR3 DNA: TGTGCCAGCAGTGCTAGACAGGGGGAATCACCCCTCCACTTT
CDR3 protein: CASSARQGESPLHF

clone size: .
D gene: TRBD2
V gene: TRBV4-2
J gene: TRBJ2-1
CDR3 DNA: TGTGCCAGCAGCCAAGTAGCGGGGGTAAACAATGAGCAGTTCTTC
CDR3 protein: CASSQVAGVNNEQFF

clone size: .
D gene: TRBD1
V gene: TRBV2
J gene: TRBJ1-1
CDR3 DNA: TGTGCCAGCAGTGGGCAGGGGGTCACTGAAGCTTTCTTT
CDR3 protein: CASSGQGVTEAFF

clone size: .
D gene: .
V gene: TRBV4-2
J gene: TRBJ2-5
CDR3 DNA: TGTGCCAGCAGCCGGGGGCCGGGAAAAGAGACCCAGTACTTC
CDR3 protein: CASSRGPGKETQYF

clone size: .
D gene: .
V gene: TRBV9
J gene: TRBJ1-6
CDR3 DNA: TGTGCCAGCAGCGTAGGGGAGGGCCCCTATAATTCACCCCTCCACTTT
CDR3 protein: CASSVGEGPYNSPLHF

clone size: .
D gene: .
V gene: TRBV19
J gene: TRBJ1-1
CDR3 DNA: TGTGCCAGTAGTGGTCGACACCTGAACACTGAAGCTTTCTTT
CDR3 protein: CASSGRHLNTEAFF

clone size: .
D gene: .
V gene: TRBV7-2
J gene: TRBJ1-1
CDR3 DNA: TGTGCCAGCAGCTTAGTCCACCGGGGTGAAGCTTTCTTT
CDR3 protein: CASSLVHRGEAFF

clone size: .
D gene: .
V gene: TRBV6-2/TRBV6-3
J gene: TRBJ1-5
CDR3 DNA: TGTGCCAGCAGTTACTCGGGCCAGCCCCAGCATTTT
CDR3 protein: CASSYSGQPQHF

clone size: .
D gene: TRBD2
V gene: TRBV11-2
J gene: TRBJ2-1
CDR3 DNA: TGTGCCAGCAGCTTAGGTAGTAGCGGGGGCCTCTTCGATGAGCAGTTCTTC
CDR3 protein: CASSLGSSGGLFDEQFF

clone size: .
D gene: .
V gene: TRBV5-4
J gene: TRBJ2-3
CDR3 DNA: TGTGCCAGCAGCGAGAACCGGGACTCCTACACAGATACGCAGTATTTT
CDR3 protein: CASSENRDSYTDTQYF

clone size: .
D gene: TRBD1
V gene: TRBV27
J gene: TRBJ1-6
CDR3 DNA: TGTGCCAGCAGTTCGGGGACAGGGGGCGCCGGTAATTCACCCCTCCACTTT
CDR3 protein: CASSSGTGGAGNSPLHF